This T cell receptor (beta chain) originates from a study of blood T cell repertoires in COVID-19. Per the original methods: Estimation of nucleated cell counts relied on the amplification of reference gene primers. The data were produced by immunoSEQ multiplex PCR, yet TCRdb's version contains in-frame clones alone and is incomplete. The D gene and trimming were derived from the DNA, and the V and J assignments and clone size from that table. The sample gives 160,000 or so clones, about 79% of which show up once; more than 7.5% is in the top ten. The length of the CDR3 is 15 residues. With 7 bases removed from V and 6 bases from J, the gap between germline ends came to 19 bases. Per the germline V gene, CDR1 is SNHLY and CDR2 is FYNNEI.

The sequenced material came from peripheral blood. This chain joins TRBV2 and TRBJ2-1; TRBD1 is a possible D gene (6 bases). The receptor was isolated from a woman aged 50 to 65 with acute or convalescent COVID-19. The DNA of the CDR3 is TGTGCCAGCATCGGAGGTACAGGGTTCTCCAATGAGCAGTTCTTC. Its translation: CASIGGTGFSNEQFF.